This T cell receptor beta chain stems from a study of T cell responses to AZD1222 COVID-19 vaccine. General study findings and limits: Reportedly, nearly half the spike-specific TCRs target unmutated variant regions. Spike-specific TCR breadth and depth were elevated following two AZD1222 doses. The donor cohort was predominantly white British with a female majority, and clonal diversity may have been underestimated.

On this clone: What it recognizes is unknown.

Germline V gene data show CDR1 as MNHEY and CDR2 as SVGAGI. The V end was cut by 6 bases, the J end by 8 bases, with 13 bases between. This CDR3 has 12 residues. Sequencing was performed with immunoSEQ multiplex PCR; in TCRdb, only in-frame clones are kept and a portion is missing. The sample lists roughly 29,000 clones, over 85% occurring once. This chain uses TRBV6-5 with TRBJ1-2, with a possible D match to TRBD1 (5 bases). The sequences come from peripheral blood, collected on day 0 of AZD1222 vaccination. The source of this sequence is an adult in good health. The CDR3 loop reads CASSGGLAGYTF. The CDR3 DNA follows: TGTGCCAGCAGCGGGGGGTTAGCGGGCTACACCTTC.